This TCR beta chain was recovered during a study of T cell repertoires in cytomegalovirus infection. A note on this clonotype: No antigen is known for it.

TCRdb re-derived calls from the reads in MiXCR, one entry per CDR3 protein. The table records around 710,000 distinct CDR3 sequences, 29% of them present only once. The sequence was collected from a human donor in good health (CMV status not recorded). Some clones in this sample may be carry-over from other donors' samples. The sample was cultured CD8+ T cells from PBMCs, taken from culture after CMV antigen stimulation.

The CDR3 coding sequence is TGTGCCGGGGCTCCCCTAGAGCAGTACTTC. Its protein product is CAGAPLEQYF. V gene TRBV2 combines with J gene TRBJ2-7, with D perhaps matching TRBD1 (5 bases). Germline-derived CDR1 and CDR2 are SNHLY and FYNNEI. The CDR3 is 10 amino acids. Trimming removed 11 bases at V and 7 bases at J, with 12 bases between.